Listed here are 23 T cell receptor beta chains from one sample, sequenced in a study of spatial heterogeneity in lung cancer. Stated time point: sample taken at primary tumor resection. General study findings and limits: Tumor mutation count correlated with how many alpha and beta TCRs expanded intratumorally.

TCRdb analysed the 5' RACE reads with MiXCR anew, one entry per CDR3 protein. Of around 2,600 distinct CDR3 sequences listed, 5.5% are singletons. These receptors have no identified antigens. The specimen comprised lung tumor tissue, sampled at surgery. These receptors came from a male donor with early-stage non-small cell lung cancer.

This clonotype rates as medium-sized. With the library built for alpha chains, this beta chain is off target and its frequency is not meaningful. The chain employs TRBV7-2 and TRBJ2-7; D might be TRBD1 (5 bases). Trimming shortened V by 5 bases and J by 1 base, and 12 bases separated the two germline ends. This CDR3 has 14 amino acids. Germline CDR1 SGHTA, CDR2 FQGNSA. CDR3: CASSPTRGSYEQYF. In DNA, the CDR3 is TGTGCCAGCAGCCCTACAAGGGGTTCCTACGAGCAGTACTTC.

This clonotype is deemed medium-sized (0.01 to 0.1%). Within a library made for alpha chains, this beta chain is off target, and its count is uninformative. The chain joins TRBV11-2 to TRBJ2-7; no reliable D call. The germline V gene encodes CDR1 SGHAT and CDR2 FQNNGV. Trimming took 4 bases from V and 6 from J, leaving 19 bases between them. CDR3 length: 15 residues. The CDR3 spells CASSSVGWVPFEQYF. CDR3 in DNA: TGTGCCAGCAGCTCGGTGGGATGGGTTCCCTTCGAGCAGTACTTC.

Sample share makes this clonotype medium-sized. A library made for alpha chains picked up this beta chain off target, so its size means little. J is TRBJ2-1 and V is TRBV19, with 7 bases lining up with TRBD2. Looked up from germline, CDR1 is LNHDA and CDR2 is SQIVND (reference sequence). V shed 3 bases, J shed 3 bases, and the junction held 5 bases outside the gene matches. This CDR3 spans 15 amino acids. The CDR3 here is CASSIYSSGYNEQFF. Written as DNA, the CDR3 is TGTGCCAGTAGTATCTATTCTAGCGGCTACAATGAGCAGTTCTTC.

This clonotype appeared many times. For a library built for alpha chains, this beta chain is a stray read; little rests on its size. The rearrangement uses TRBV6-2 or TRBV6-3 and TRBJ2-2; 9 bases agree with TRBD2. The J segment lost 0 bases and the V segment lost 3 bases, leaving 8 bases of the junction unmatched. CDR3 length: 18 residues. Germline assignment: CDR1 MNHEY and CDR2 SVGEGT. The DNA of the CDR3 is TGTGCCAGCAGTTATCTCCCCGTAGCGGGAGCGAACACCGGGGAGCTGTTTTTT. Translation: CASSYLPVAGANTGELFF.

In its sample, this clonotype is medium-sized. The size of this beta chain means little, since it is a stray read in a library made for alpha chains. The rearrangement joins TRBV25-1 to TRBJ2-3, with 7 bases aligning to TRBD2. The ends lost 3 bases at V and 1 base at J; junction bases unmatched: 7. The CDR3 totals 16 residues. CDR1 and CDR2 from the germline V gene are MGHDK and SYGVNS. For the CDR3, the DNA is TGTGCCAGCAGTGATGTAGGAGGGAGGGGCACAGATACGCAGTATTTT. This gives the protein CASSDVGGRGTDTQYF. Looking up the rest from reference TRBV25-1 and TRBJ2-3 gives the full variable domain: EADIYQTPRYLVIGTGKKITLECSQTMGHDKMYWYQQDPGMELHLIHYSYGVNSTEKGDLSSESTVSRIRTEHFPLTLESARPSHTSQYLCASSDVGGRGTDTQYFGPGTRLTVL.

Many counts were recorded for this clonotype. Since the library was made to target alpha chains, this beta chain is a stray read and its abundance is not meaningful. V and J are TRBV6-5 and TRBJ2-5; D is perhaps TRBD2 (5 bases). The V gene lost 6 bases and the J gene lost 1 base, with 9 bases spanning the gap. This CDR3 comprises 13 residues. The germline gives CDR1 MNHEY, CDR2 SVGAGI. CDR3 amino acids: CASRRLSQETQYF. The CDR3, as DNA: TGTGCCAGCAGGAGACTAAGCCAAGAGACCCAGTACTTC.

This clonotype ranks as medium-sized. Found in a library prepared for alpha chains, this beta chain is an off-target read, and its abundance has little meaning. This chain joins TRBV11-3 and TRBJ2-3; 7 bases are shared with TRBD2. V lost 5 bases, J lost 5 bases, and 7 bases stayed unmatched. From germline, CDR1 is SGHNT and CDR2 YENEEA. The CDR3 length is 14 residues. CDR3 residues: CASSLRGRGDTQYF. The CDR3 region has the DNA TGTGCCAGCAGCCTGCGTGGGAGGGGAGATACGCAGTATTTT.

In the case of this clonotype: A much larger clonotype is one base distant, so this may be a read error. Because the library targeted alpha chains, this beta chain is an off-target read whose size means little. V gene TRBV11-3 combines with J gene TRBJ2-3; D is perhaps TRBD2 (6 bases). CDR1 is SGHNT and CDR2 is YENEEA in the germline V gene. This CDR3 region has 15 residues. For the CDR3, the DNA is TGTGCCAGCAGCCGTGGTACGGGGGTAACAGATATGCAGTATTTT. This codes for CASSRGTGVTDMQYF.

This clonotype was observed many times. The library was prepared for alpha chains; this beta chain is a stray read, so its frequency means little. V gene TRBV4-3 combines with J gene TRBJ2-2; D is possibly TRBD1 (6 bases). The V end was cut by 2 bases, the J end by 5 bases, with 12 bases between. Germline assignment: CDR1 LGHNA and CDR2 YSLEER. The CDR3 consists of 15 residues. The CDR3 DNA is TGCGCCAGCAGCCAAACGACAGGATATACCGGGGAGCTGTTTTTT. It codes for CASSQTTGYTGELFF.

By proportion, this clonotype is medium-sized. The library was prepared for alpha chains; this beta chain is a stray read, so its frequency means little. The rearrangement joins TRBV5-4 to TRBJ2-1; D might be TRBD2 (5 bases). Trimming took 3 bases from V and 6 from J, leaving 25 bases between them. The germline CDR1 and CDR2 sequences are SGHNT and YYREEE (reference sequence). The CDR3 covers 18 residues. The CDR3 sequence: CASSSSPYLSGNANEQFF. The CDR3 DNA is TGTGCCAGCAGCTCCAGCCCGTATCTTTCCGGGAATGCCAATGAGCAGTTCTTC.

This clonotype is termed medium-sized. This beta chain is an off-target read within a library intended for alpha chains, so its frequency means little. The chain has TRBV7-2 and TRBJ1-5, with D possibly matching TRBD1 (6 bases). Germline CDR1 is SGHTA and CDR2 is FQGNSA. The CDR3 is 15 amino acids. V was clipped by 5 bases and J by 4 bases, with 15 bases between them. In DNA, the CDR3 is TGTGCCAGCAGCCAAAGCGGGACAAAAAATCAGCCCCAGCATTTT. It specifies CASSQSGTKNQPQHF.

This clonotype is medium-sized by share. Being off target in a library aimed at alpha chains, this beta chain has a size of little meaning. The CDR3 nucleotides are TGTGCCAGCAGTTTTGGCGGGGGAGAGACCCAGTACTTC. Translating gives CASSFGGGETQYF. The chain uses TRBV28 and TRBJ2-5, with TRBD2 matching over 7 bases. Trimming cost V 3 bases and J 4 bases; bases outside gene matches: 2. The CDR3 totals 13 residues. The germline V gene encodes CDR1 MDHEN and CDR2 SYDVKM.

This clonotype was seen repeatedly, ten times or more. This beta chain is a stray read from a library made for alpha chains; its abundance is not meaningful. J is TRBJ2-7 and V is TRBV11-2; TRBD2 aligns across 12 bases. V lost 6 bases to trimming and J lost 1 base; unmatched junction nucleotides: 10. CDR1 is SGHAT, CDR2 FQNNGV, per germline. This CDR3 spans 17 amino acids. The CDR3 is CASSRLAGGLISYEQYF. The CDR3 DNA reads as TGTGCCAGCAGTCGGCTAGCGGGAGGGCTTATTTCCTACGAGCAGTACTTC. The full variable domain, with the rest looked up from reference TRBV11-2 and TRBJ2-7, is EAGVAQSPRYKIIEKRQSVAFWCNPISGHATLYWYQQILGQGPKLLIQFQNNGVVDDSQLPKDRFSAERLKGVDSTLKIQPAKLEDSAVYLCASSRLAGGLISYEQYFGPGTRLTVT.

A remark on this clonotype: The library was prepared for alpha chains; this beta chain is a stray read, so its frequency means little. The chain uses TRBV20-1 and TRBJ2-1; D may match TRBD1 or TRBD2 (5 bases each). Per the germline V gene, CDR1 is DFQATT and CDR2 is SNEGSKA (reference sequence). The CDR3 is 16 amino acids. V shed 1 base and J shed 6 bases, with 19 bases lying between them. The CDR3 is CSARVPGAPGANEQFF. The CDR3 DNA reads TGCAGTGCTAGAGTCCCCGGGGCCCCCGGGGCCAATGAGCAGTTCTTC.

In its sample, this clonotype ranks as medium-sized. With the library built for alpha chains, this beta chain is off target and its frequency is not meaningful. The chain has TRBV20-1 and TRBJ2-1; D not resolved. CDR1 is DFQATT, CDR2 SNEGSKA, per germline (reference sequence). The CDR3 loop spans 12 amino acids. V lost 0 bases and J lost 9, with 9 bases in between. CDR3 loop: CSARDSLGEQFF. In DNA, the CDR3 is TGCAGTGCTAGAGATTCACTCGGTGAGCAGTTCTTC.

By share of the sample, this clonotype is medium-sized (0.01 to 0.1%). This beta chain is off target for a library built for alpha chains, so its abundance means little. This chain connects TRBV7-2 to TRBJ2-6, with 11 bases fitting TRBD2. The CDR3 runs to 16 residues. Trimming at V came to 6 bases and at J to 2 bases, leaving 3 bases not matched to a gene. Germline V gene sequence: CDR1 SGHTA, CDR2 FQGNSA. CDR3 sequence: CASRTSGRAGANVLTF. The CDR3 region has the DNA TGTGCCAGCAGAACTAGCGGGAGAGCTGGGGCCAACGTCCTGACTTTC.

By sample share, this clonotype is medium-sized. This beta chain is a stray read from a library made for alpha chains; its abundance is not meaningful. The chain carries TRBV10-3 and TRBJ1-5; no firm D call. The V gene lost 5 bases and the J gene lost 3 bases, with 5 bases spanning the gap. CDR3 length: 12 amino acids. Germline V CDR1 and CDR2: ENHRY, SYGVKD. Here the CDR3 DNA reads TGTGCCATCAGTACTGACAATCAGCCCCAGCATTTT. It encodes CAISTDNQPQHF.

By proportion, this clonotype is medium-sized. Because the library targeted alpha chains, this beta chain is an off-target read whose size means little. This chain joins TRBV9 and TRBJ2-7; possibly TRBD1 for D (6 bases). Germline CDR1 and CDR2: SGDLS and YYNGEE. CDR3 length equals 15 residues. V was clipped by 4 bases and J by 5 bases, with 19 bases between them. The CDR3: CASSLFRGLGDEQYF. The CDR3 DNA sequence: TGTGCCAGCAGCCTATTCAGGGGTCTTGGAGACGAGCAGTACTTC.

By proportion, this clonotype is medium-sized. The library was prepared for alpha chains; this beta chain is a stray read, so its frequency means little. The V and J genes are TRBV7-9 and TRBJ1-5; the match to TRBD1 covers 10 bases. The trim removed 4 bases at V and 7 bases at J, leaving 13 bases unmatched. This CDR3 has 17 amino acids. In germline, CDR1 is SEHNR, CDR2 FQNEAQ (reference sequence). CDR3 sequence: CASSSEAGQGFRQPQHF. The CDR3 region has the DNA TGTGCCAGCAGCTCCGAAGCGGGACAGGGGTTTAGGCAGCCCCAGCATTTT.

By share of the sample, this clonotype is medium-sized. For a library built for alpha chains, this beta chain is a stray read; little rests on its size. The rearrangement joins TRBV10-3 to TRBJ2-7; D unclear. V lost 2 bases to trimming and J lost 0 bases, with 5 bases between them. This CDR3 is built from 13 residues. Germline V CDR1 and CDR2: ENHRY, SYGVKD. The CDR3: CAISEGSSYEQYF. The CDR3 bases are TGTGCCATCAGTGAGGGCAGCTCCTACGAGCAGTACTTC.

About this clonotype itself: In a library made to pick up alpha chains, this beta chain is a stray read with a size that means little. The V and J genes are TRBV7-9 and TRBJ2-1; 9 bases are a match to TRBD2. This CDR3 has 15 amino acids. The trim removed 6 bases at V and 7 bases at J, leaving 10 bases unmatched. CDR1 SEHNR and CDR2 FQNEAQ come from the germline V gene (reference sequence). The CDR3 reads CASRVAAGGRNEQFF. The CDR3 DNA follows: TGTGCCAGCAGGGTAGCAGCGGGAGGCCGGAATGAGCAGTTCTTC.

This clonotype is labeled as medium-sized. Within a library made for alpha chains, this beta chain is off target, and its count is uninformative. V is TRBV30 and J is TRBJ2-3; D unresolved. The CDR3 consists of 11 residues. Germline CDR1 GTSNPN, CDR2 SVGIG (reference sequence). Trimming stripped 1 base from V and 5 bases from J, with 4 bases between. This chain's CDR3 is CAWSAGDTQYF. In DNA, the CDR3 is TGTGCCTGGAGTGCAGGAGATACGCAGTATTTT. The complete variable domain, with remaining parts taken from reference TRBV30 and TRBJ2-3, reads SQTIHQWPATLVQPVGSPLSLECTVEGTSNPNLYWYRQAAGRGLQLLFYSVGIGQISSEVPQNLSASRPQDRQFILSSKKLLLSDSGFYLCAWSAGDTQYFGPGTRLTVL.

The sample holds many counts of this clonotype. As an off-target read in a library built for alpha chains, this beta chain has a frequency of little significance. CDR3 sequence reads: CASSPSWPGETQYF. Written as DNA, the CDR3 is TGTGCCAGCAGCCCCTCCTGGCCAGGAGAGACCCAGTACTTC. J is TRBJ2-5 and V is TRBV7-9, with D unresolved. V lost 5 bases to trimming and J lost 4 bases, with 14 bases between them. From germline, CDR1 is SEHNR and CDR2 FQNEAQ (reference sequence). This CDR3 is 14 amino acids long.